This paragraph reports one T cell receptor (beta chain). Its antigen is undetermined. This specimen comes from a study of graft-versus-host responses after intestinal transplantation. Study details: Transplant types were multivisceral, liver-intestinal, or isolated intestinal. Overall study results and limits: Declines in HvG clones occurring early post-transplant were associated with peak circulating GvH clone levels. GvH clones turned up in recipient marrow; some had shown up first in ileum or blood.

The data were produced by immunoSEQ multiplex PCR, yet TCRdb's version contains in-frame clones alone and is incomplete. The repertoire has some 85,000 clones, under 95% of them found once; the top ten carry about 0.4%. V lost 3 bases and J 6 bases, leaving 9 bases between the germline ends. Germline V gives CDR1 MGHRA, CDR2 YSYEKL. This CDR3 has 12 amino acids. The V gene is TRBV4-1, the J gene TRBJ2-7, with D unresolved. The material was unstimulated CD8+ T cells sorted from spleen or lymph node cells, obtained before transplant. The TCR was taken from a human donor who was the organ donor for an intestinal transplant. The CDR3 sequence: CASSHPSSEQYF. The DNA for the CDR3 is TGCGCCAGCAGCCATCCTTCCAGCGAGCAGTACTTC.